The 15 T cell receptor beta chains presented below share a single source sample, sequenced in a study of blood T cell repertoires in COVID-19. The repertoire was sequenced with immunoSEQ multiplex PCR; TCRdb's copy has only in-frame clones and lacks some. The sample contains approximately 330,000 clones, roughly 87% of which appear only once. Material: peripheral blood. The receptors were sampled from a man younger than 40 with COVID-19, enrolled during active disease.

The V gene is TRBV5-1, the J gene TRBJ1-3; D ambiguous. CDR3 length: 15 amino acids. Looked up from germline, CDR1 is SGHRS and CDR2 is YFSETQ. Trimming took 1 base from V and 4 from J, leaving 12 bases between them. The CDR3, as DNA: TGCGCCAGCAGCTTGTTTTCCAGCGCAGGAAACACCATATATTTT. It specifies CASSLFSSAGNTIYF.

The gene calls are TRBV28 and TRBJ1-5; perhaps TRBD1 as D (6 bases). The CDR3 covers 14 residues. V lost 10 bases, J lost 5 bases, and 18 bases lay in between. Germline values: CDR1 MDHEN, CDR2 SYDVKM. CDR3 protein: CATEGGGLDQPQHF. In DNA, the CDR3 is TGTGCCACCGAGGGCGGGGGGCTGGATCAGCCCCAGCATTTT.

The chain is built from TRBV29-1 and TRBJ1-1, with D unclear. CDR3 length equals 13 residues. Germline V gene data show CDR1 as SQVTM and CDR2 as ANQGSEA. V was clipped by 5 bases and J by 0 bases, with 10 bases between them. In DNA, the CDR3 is TGCAGCGTTTCCCACGGAGTGAACACTGAAGCTTTCTTT. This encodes CSVSHGVNTEAFF.

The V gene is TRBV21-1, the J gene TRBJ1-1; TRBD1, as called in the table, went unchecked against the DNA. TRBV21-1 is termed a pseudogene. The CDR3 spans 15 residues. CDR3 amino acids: CASSKVDRGDTEAFF. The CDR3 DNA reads TGTGCCAGCAGCAAAGTCGACAGGGGGGACACTGAAGCTTTCTTT.

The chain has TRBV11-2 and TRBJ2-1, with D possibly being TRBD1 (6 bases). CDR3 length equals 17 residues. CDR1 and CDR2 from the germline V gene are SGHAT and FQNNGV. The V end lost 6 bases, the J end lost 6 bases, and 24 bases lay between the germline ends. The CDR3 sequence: CASRYRSASTGFNEQFF. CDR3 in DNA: TGTGCCAGCAGGTACCGCTCAGCCTCGACAGGTTTCAATGAGCAGTTCTTC.

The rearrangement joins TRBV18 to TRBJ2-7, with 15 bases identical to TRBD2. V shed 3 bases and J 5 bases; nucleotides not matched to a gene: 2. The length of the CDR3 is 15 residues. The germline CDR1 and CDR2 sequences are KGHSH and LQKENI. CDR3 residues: CASSPRTSGGDEQYF. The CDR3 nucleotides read TGTGCCAGCTCACCCCGGACTAGCGGGGGGGACGAGCAGTACTTC.

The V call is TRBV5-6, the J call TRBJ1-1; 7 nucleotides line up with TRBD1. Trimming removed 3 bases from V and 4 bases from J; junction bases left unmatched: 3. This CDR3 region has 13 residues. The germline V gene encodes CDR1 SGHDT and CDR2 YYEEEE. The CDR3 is CASSWGQSTEAFF. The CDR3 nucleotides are TGTGCCAGCAGCTGGGGACAGTCCACTGAAGCTTTCTTT. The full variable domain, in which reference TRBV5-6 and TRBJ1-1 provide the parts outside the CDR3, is DAGVTQSPTHLIKTRGQQVTLRCSPKSGHDTVSWYQQALGQGPQFIFQYYEEEERQRGNFPDRFSGHQFPNYSSELNVNALLLGDSALYLCASSWGQSTEAFFGQGTRLTVV.

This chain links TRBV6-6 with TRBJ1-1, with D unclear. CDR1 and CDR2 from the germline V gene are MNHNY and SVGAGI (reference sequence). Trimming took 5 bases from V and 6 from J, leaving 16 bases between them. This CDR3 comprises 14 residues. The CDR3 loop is CASSVLYLGAEAFF. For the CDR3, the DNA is TGTGCCAGCAGTGTCTTATACCTCGGGGCTGAAGCTTTCTTT.

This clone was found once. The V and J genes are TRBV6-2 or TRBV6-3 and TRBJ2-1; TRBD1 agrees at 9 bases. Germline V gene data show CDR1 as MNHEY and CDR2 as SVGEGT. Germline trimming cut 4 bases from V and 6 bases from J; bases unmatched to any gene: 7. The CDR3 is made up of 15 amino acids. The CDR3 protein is CASSLQGAHVNEQFF. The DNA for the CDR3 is TGTGCCAGCAGTTTACAGGGGGCGCATGTCAATGAGCAGTTCTTC.

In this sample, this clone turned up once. For the CDR3, the DNA is TGTGCCAGCAGTCCACTCCGGGACAGTAATTCACCCCTCCACTTT. It is translated as CASSPLRDSNSPLHF. J is TRBJ1-6 and V is TRBV6-2 or TRBV6-3, with 7 positions matching TRBD1. This CDR3 comprises 15 residues. Germline CDR1 MNHEY, CDR2 SVGEGT. J lost 6 bases, V lost 5 bases, and 7 bases had no gene match.

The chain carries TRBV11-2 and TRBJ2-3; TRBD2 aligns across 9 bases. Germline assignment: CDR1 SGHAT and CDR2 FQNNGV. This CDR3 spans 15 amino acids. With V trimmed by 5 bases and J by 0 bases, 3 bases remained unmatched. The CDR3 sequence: CASSPSGMSTDTQYF. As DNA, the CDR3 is TGTGCCAGCAGCCCTAGCGGGATGAGCACAGATACGCAGTATTTT.

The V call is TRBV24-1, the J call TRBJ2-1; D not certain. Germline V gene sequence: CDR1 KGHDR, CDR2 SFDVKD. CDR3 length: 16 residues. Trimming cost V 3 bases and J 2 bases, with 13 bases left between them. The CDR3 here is CATSDQTGVTYNEQFF. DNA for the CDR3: TGTGCCACCAGTGATCAGACTGGTGTCACCTACAATGAGCAGTTCTTC.

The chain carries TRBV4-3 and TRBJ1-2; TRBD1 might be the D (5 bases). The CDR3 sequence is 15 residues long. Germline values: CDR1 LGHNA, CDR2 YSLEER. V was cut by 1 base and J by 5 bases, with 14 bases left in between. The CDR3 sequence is CASSQAHNGGYGYTF. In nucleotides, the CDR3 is TGCGCCAGCAGCCAAGCCCACAACGGGGGTTATGGCTACACCTTC.

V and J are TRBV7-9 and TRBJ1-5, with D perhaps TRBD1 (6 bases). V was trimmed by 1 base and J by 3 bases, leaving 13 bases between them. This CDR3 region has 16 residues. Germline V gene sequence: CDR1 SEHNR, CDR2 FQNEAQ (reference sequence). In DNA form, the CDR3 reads TGTGCCAGCAGCTTAGGACCGACAGGAGCCAATCAGCCCCAGCATTTT. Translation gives CASSLGPTGANQPQHF.

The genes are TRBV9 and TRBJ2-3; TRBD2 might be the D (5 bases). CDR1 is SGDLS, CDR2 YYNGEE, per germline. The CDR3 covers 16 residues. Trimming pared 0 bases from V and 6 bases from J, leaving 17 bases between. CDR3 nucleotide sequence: TGTGCCAGCAGCGTAGTGGGTGGGAGTGCGATGGATACGCAGTATTTT. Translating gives CASSVVGGSAMDTQYF. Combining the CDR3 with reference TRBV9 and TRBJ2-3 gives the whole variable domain DSGVTQTPKHLITATGQRVTLRCSPRSGDLSVYWYQQSLDQGLQFLIQYYNGEERAKGNILERFSAQQFPDLHSELNLSSLELGDSALYFCASSVVGGSAMDTQYFGPGTRLTVL.